These T cell receptor beta chains were read from a single sample in a study of T cells in Graves' hyperthyroidism and ophthalmopathy. TCRdb reprocessed the multiplex PCR reads with MiXCR, giving one entry per CDR3 protein. The sample has fewer than 450,000 distinct CDR3 sequences, roughly 15% seen once; the top ten hold 30% to 40%. Sequences were obtained from blood. These receptors were collected from a woman in her twenties or thirties with Graves' hyperthyroidism that later progressed to Graves' ophthalmopathy. Both conserved end residues are part of each CDR3. Fields, in order: V gene, D gene, J gene, clone size, CDR3 DNA, CDR3 protein. The D gene is left open where the match is weak. Clone size is not always given. Where it is, it says once, few, many or a class for expanded clones.

TRBV19	NA	TRBJ2-2	many	TGTGCCAGTGAGGGTCAAGACACCGGGGAGCTGTTTTTT	CASEGQDTGELFF
TRBV28	NA	TRBJ2-3	many	TGTGCCAGCAGTTTTGGGAGAAGCACAGATACGCAGTATTTT	CASSFGRSTDTQYF
TRBV6-1	NA	TRBJ1-2	many	TGTGCCAGCAGTCGCCTCTCGGTCGACTATGGCTACACCTTC	CASSRLSVDYGYTF
TRBV7-9	TRBD1	TRBJ1-1	few	TGTGCCAGCAGCCAAGACAGGGGCACTGAAGCTTTCTTT	CASSQDRGTEAFF
TRBV27	NA	TRBJ2-3	many	TGTGCCAGCAGTGTTACCGGGGCCCCGGATGGGGATACGCAGTATTTT	CASSVTGAPDGDTQYF
TRBV11-2	NA	TRBJ1-2	many	TGTGCCAGCAGCCGGAATGCAGGAACAGGGTATGTCGAAGATAACTATGGCTACACCTTC	CASSRNAGTGYVEDNYGYTF
TRBV2	TRBD1	TRBJ2-1	many	TGTGCCAGCAGTAAGGACAGGAACGATGAGCAGTTCTTC	CASSKDRNDEQFF
TRBV29-1	TRBD2	TRBJ2-1	many	TGCAGCGTTGAGAAGGGTCTAGCGGGAAATGAGCAGTTCTTC	CSVEKGLAGNEQFF
TRBV20-1	TRBD2	TRBJ2-1	many	TGCAGTGCAAGACGCGGGAGGAGGTCGGCCTACAATGAGCAGTTCTTC	CSARRGRRSAYNEQFF
TRBV20-1	TRBD1	TRBJ1-5	few	TGCAGTGCTAACGGGCAGGGGGATCAGCCCCAGCATTTT	CSANGQGDQPQHF
TRBV2	TRBD2	TRBJ2-5	many	TGTGCCAGCAAGACGGGGCGGGGGGGCCACGAGACCCAGTACTTC	CASKTGRGGHETQYF
TRBV6-1	TRBD2	TRBJ2-5	many	TGTGCCAGCATCCTAGCGGGGGGACAAGAGACCCAGTACTTC	CASILAGGQETQYF
TRBV12-5	TRBD1	TRBJ2-3	NA	TGTGCTAGTGGTCCGGACAGGGCTGCAGATACGCAGTATTTT	CASGPDRAADTQYF
TRBV24-1	NA	TRBJ2-1	many	TGTGCCACCAGTGATCCCCGGACTGCTCGGGTTTCGGATGAGCAGTTCTTC	CATSDPRTARVSDEQFF
TRBV30	TRBD1	TRBJ2-7	many	TGTGCCTGGAGTGTCCGAGGGGGCCACTACGAGCAGTACTTC	CAWSVRGGHYEQYF
TRBV2	TRBD2	TRBJ2-1	NA	TGTGCCAGCAGAACTAGCGGCAACACTAATGAGCAGTTCTTC	CASRTSGNTNEQFF
TRBV29-1	NA	TRBJ1-4	many	TGCAGCGTTGAGGATGCAGGGGCTTTGAATGAAAAACTGTTTTTT	CSVEDAGALNEKLFF
TRBV6-1	NA	TRBJ2-6	many	TGTGCCAGCAGTGAAGGCTTCTCTGGGGCCAACGTCCTGACTTTC	CASSEGFSGANVLTF
TRBV5-6	NA	TRBJ1-2	few	TGTGCCAGCAGCTTGTCCGGAACCCATGGCTACACCTTC	CASSLSGTHGYTF
TRBV30	TRBD1	TRBJ1-2	few	TGTGCCTGGAGTCGGGACAGAACGAGCTATGGCTACACCTTC	CAWSRDRTSYGYTF
TRBV6-1	NA	TRBJ1-5	many	TGTGCCAGCAGTTGGCAAGTCGATCAGCCCCAGCATTTT	CASSWQVDQPQHF
TRBV5-1	TRBD1	TRBJ1-2	NA	TGCGCCAGCAGCTTTTCAGACGGAGCAGACAGGGCCGGCTACACCTTC	CASSFSDGADRAGYTF
TRBV12-5	NA	TRBJ1-2	NA	TGTGCTAGTGGAATCGGGGCAGGGCGGAACTATGGCTACACCTTC	CASGIGAGRNYGYTF
TRBV19	TRBD1	TRBJ1-1	many	TGTGCCAGTAGTGCAACAGGGGGCCGGACTGAAGCTTTCTTT	CASSATGGRTEAFF
TRBV20-1	NA	TRBJ1-5	few	TGCAGTGCTAGAGATTGGACGGATTTGTACTTTCAGCCCCAGCATTTT	CSARDWTDLYFQPQHF
TRBV19	NA	TRBJ2-1	many	TGTGCCAGTAGTATAGGGACACCCAACAATGAGCAGTTCTTC	CASSIGTPNNEQFF
TRBV19	TRBD1	TRBJ1-4	NA	TGTGCCAGTAGTATGACGACAGGGGAGGCTGAAAAACTGTTTTTT	CASSMTTGEAEKLFF
TRBV12-3/TRBV12-4	NA	TRBJ1-1	NA	TGTGCCAGCAGTTTTCAGGGGTTGAGCACTGAAGCTTTCTTT	CASSFQGLSTEAFF
TRBV6-1	NA	TRBJ1-1	many	TGTGCCAGCAGTTTCGTGGGGGAAAACACTGAAGCTTTCTTT	CASSFVGENTEAFF
TRBV28	TRBD1	TRBJ2-7	NA	TGTGCCAGCAGTGGGCAGGGGGCTGGGGCCTACGAGCAGTACTTC	CASSGQGAGAYEQYF
TRBV28	NA	TRBJ1-5	many	TGTGCCAGCAGGAACCCAGGGACGGCCTACAATCAGCCCCAGCATTTT	CASRNPGTAYNQPQHF
TRBV2	NA	TRBJ1-1	many	TGTGCCAGCAGTCCTTCTGGGGACACTGAAGCTTTCTTT	CASSPSGDTEAFF
TRBV3-1	TRBD1	TRBJ2-5	medium-sized	TGTGCCAGCAGCCAAGTTGACAGGGTGGACCAAGAGACCCAGTACTTC	CASSQVDRVDQETQYF
TRBV30	NA	TRBJ1-2	NA	TGTGCCTGGAGAGGACAGAGCGGGGGCTACACCTTC	CAWRGQSGGYTF
TRBV11-2	TRBD1	TRBJ2-4	NA	TGTGCCAGCAGCCCGGGGACAGAAGGGGGAATTCAGTACTTC	CASSPGTEGGIQYF
TRBV28	TRBD1	TRBJ2-5	few	TGTGCCAGCAGTTTAGTCGGACAGGTGGCGTACTTC	CASSLVGQVAYF
TRBV7-8	TRBD2	TRBJ2-5	many	TGTGCCAGCAGCTTAGGCGTAGAGCGGGGGGCGGTAGAGACCCAGTACTTC	CASSLGVERGAVETQYF
TRBV11-1	NA	TRBJ2-2	many	TGTGCCAGCAGCCAATGGGACATTAACACCGGGGAGCTGTTTTTT	CASSQWDINTGELFF
TRBV18	TRBD1	TRBJ2-3	many	TGTGCCAGCTCACTCCTCCCGGGACAGGCATTTGATCCGCAGTATTTT	CASSLLPGQAFDPQYF
TRBV20-1	NA	TRBJ2-7	NA	TGCAGTGCCCCGGGGCAAGTAACGCTCGAGCAGTACTTC	CSAPGQVTLEQYF
TRBV29-1	NA	TRBJ2-5	many	TGCAGCGTTGGGACGACGGGCCAAGAGACCCAGTACTTC	CSVGTTGQETQYF
TRBV20-1	NA	TRBJ2-1	NA	TGCAGTGTTCACCTCCCGGGAGCCGGAGCCGATGAGCAGTTCTTC	CSVHLPGAGADEQFF
TRBV7-9	NA	TRBJ2-7	NA	TGTGCCAGCAGCTCCACTCGGAACGCCTATACCTACGAGCAGTACTTC	CASSSTRNAYTYEQYF
TRBV2	TRBD2	TRBJ2-1	many	TGTGCCAGCAGCTTGGGACTAGCGGGCAGTTCGGATGAGCAGTTCTTC	CASSLGLAGSSDEQFF
TRBV3-1	NA	TRBJ2-7	many	TGTGCCAGCAGCCAAGAACTTGACCGATTCCTTGGGTACGAGCAGTACTTC	CASSQELDRFLGYEQYF
TRBV6-2/TRBV6-3	TRBD2	TRBJ2-1	many	TGTGCCAGCAGTTACGTGCGGGAGATTGATGAGCAGTTCTTC	CASSYVREIDEQFF
TRBV15	NA	TRBJ1-2	many	TGTGCCACCAGCAGAGATTACCAGGGAGTTGGCTACACCTTC	CATSRDYQGVGYTF
TRBV5-6	NA	TRBJ1-2	few	TGTGCCAGCAGCTTGGCGCGGGCGAACTATGGCTACACCTTC	CASSLARANYGYTF
TRBV14	NA	TRBJ2-7	many	TGTGCCAGCAGCAGTTCTCCGACGAGGATTTGGTACGAGCAGTACTTC	CASSSSPTRIWYEQYF
TRBV10-3	NA	TRBJ1-3	few	TGTGCCATCAGTGACCCGACTCTGACTTTTAGCTCTGGAAACACCATATATTTT	CAISDPTLTFSSGNTIYF
TRBV5-1	NA	TRBJ2-3	few	TGCGCCAGCAGCTTGGGACTAGGGGGAGGCACAGATACGCAGTATTTT	CASSLGLGGGTDTQYF
TRBV15	NA	TRBJ2-4	NA	TGTGCCACCAGCAGAGATCATTCACTAGCCAAAAACATTCAGTACTTC	CATSRDHSLAKNIQYF
TRBV19	TRBD1	TRBJ2-5	few	TGTGCCAGTAGTCCCTGGGACAGTGAAGAGACCCAGTACTTC	CASSPWDSEETQYF
TRBV5-1	NA	TRBJ2-5	NA	TGCGCCAGCAGCCCGCGGACGGTGACTCAATTTATACCAGAGACCCAGTACTTC	CASSPRTVTQFIPETQYF
TRBV12-3/TRBV12-4	TRBD1	TRBJ2-7	many	TGTGCCAGCAGTTTTCTCGGGACAGTCTACGAGCAGTACTTC	CASSFLGTVYEQYF